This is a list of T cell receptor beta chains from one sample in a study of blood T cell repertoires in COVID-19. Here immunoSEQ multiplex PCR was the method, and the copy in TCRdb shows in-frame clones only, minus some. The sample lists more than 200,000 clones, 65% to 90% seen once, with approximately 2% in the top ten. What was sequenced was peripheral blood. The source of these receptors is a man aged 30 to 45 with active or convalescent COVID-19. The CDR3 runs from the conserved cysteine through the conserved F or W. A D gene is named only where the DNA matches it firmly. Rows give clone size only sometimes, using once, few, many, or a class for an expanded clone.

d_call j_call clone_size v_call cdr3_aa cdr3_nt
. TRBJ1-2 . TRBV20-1 CSASPGQLITLYGYTF TGCAGTGCTAGTCCTGGACAGCTCATAACTTTATATGGCTACACCTTC
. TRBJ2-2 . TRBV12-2 CASRYPGDSNTGELFF TGTGCAAGTCGCTACCCGGGGGACTCGAACACCGGGGAGCTGTTTTTT
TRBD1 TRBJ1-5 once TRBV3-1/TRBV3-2 CASSQTCFRDRTKNPHQPQHF TGTGCCAGCAGCCAAACCTGTTTCCGGGACAGGACCAAAAATCCTCATCAGCCCCAGCATTTT
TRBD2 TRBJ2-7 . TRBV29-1 CSVASGGRGNEQYF TGCAGCGTTGCCTCGGGGGGTCGAGGCAACGAGCAGTACTTC
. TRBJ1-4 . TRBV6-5 CASRVEVSVEKLFF TGTGCCAGCAGAGTGGAGGTTTCGGTTGAAAAACTGTTTTTT
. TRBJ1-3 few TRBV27 CASSRQHSGNTIYF TGTGCCAGCAGCCGACAGCACTCTGGAAACACCATATATTTT
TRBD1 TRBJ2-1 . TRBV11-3 CASSLFGQGINEQFF TGTGCCAGCAGCTTATTTGGACAGGGAATAAATGAGCAGTTCTTC
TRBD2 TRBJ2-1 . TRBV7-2 CASSLRLAGGRGEQFF TGTGCCAGCAGCTTAAGACTAGCGGGGGGGCGAGGTGAGCAGTTCTTC
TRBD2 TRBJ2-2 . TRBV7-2 CASSPSSGGDTGELFF TGTGCCAGCAGCCCCAGTAGCGGGGGGGACACCGGGGAGCTGTTTTTT
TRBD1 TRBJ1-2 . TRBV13 CASSSPDRGPGYTF TGTGCCAGCAGCTCCCCGGACAGGGGGCCCGGCTACACCTTC
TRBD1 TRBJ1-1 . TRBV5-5 CASKDRGGGITEAFF TGTGCCAGCAAGGACAGGGGAGGCGGAATCACTGAAGCTTTCTTT
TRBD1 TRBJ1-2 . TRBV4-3 CASSQEYRDSYGYTF TGCGCCAGCAGCCAAGAGTACCGGGACAGTTATGGCTACACCTTC
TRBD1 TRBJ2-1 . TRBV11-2 CASSLVGMGGTGEYEQFF TGTGCCAGCAGCTTAGTTGGTATGGGTGGGACAGGGGAATATGAGCAGTTCTTC
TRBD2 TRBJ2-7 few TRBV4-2 CASSQDTGGLAEQYF TGTGCCAGCAGCCAAGATACGGGGGGTTTAGCCGAGCAGTACTTC